Following are 31 T cell receptor beta chains from one sample sequenced in a study of radiation and T cells in renal cell carcinoma. Time point in this sample: blood 4 weeks post-SBRT, at nephrectomy. Treatment described: 15 Gy SBRT to primary tumor, nephrectomy 4 weeks later. The method was immunoSEQ multiplex PCR; TCRdb's version includes in-frame clones alone and lacks a portion of them. The data contain about 170,000 clones, about 88% of them singletons. The source material was blood, sampled from a patient whose treatment included radiotherapy and nephrectomy. The receptors were sampled from a woman between 50 and 59 years old with renal cell carcinoma.

V is TRBV7-8 and J is TRBJ2-5, with 10 bases aligning to TRBD1. Germline lookup yields CDR1 SGHVS and CDR2 FQNEAQ. This CDR3 spans 15 amino acids. J was trimmed by 2 bases and V by 5 bases; bases with no gene match: 5. This CDR3 reads CASSPGTGEQETQYF. In DNA form, the CDR3 reads TGTGCCAGCAGCCCCGGGACAGGGGAGCAAGAGACCCAGTACTTC.

The rearrangement joins TRBV7-3 to TRBJ1-1; perhaps TRBD1 as D (5 bases). This CDR3 has 15 amino acids. The germline V gene has CDR1 SGHTA and CDR2 FQGTGA. V dropped 4 bases and J dropped 0 bases, with 12 bases sitting between them. Written as DNA, the CDR3 is TGTGCCAGCAGCTCCTCCCCGGGACTGAACACTGAAGCTTTCTTT. This translates into CASSSSPGLNTEAFF.

The chain joins TRBV6-1 to TRBJ2-3; either TRBD1 or TRBD2 may fit D (6 bases each). Germline values: CDR1 MNHNS, CDR2 SASEGT. The germline V and J ends were trimmed by 1 base and 5 bases, with 10 bases remaining between them. CDR3 size: 14 residues. CDR3 DNA: TGTGCCAGCAGTGAAGGGGGGGCGGGAGATACGCAGTATTTT. Residues: CASSEGGAGDTQYF.

V is TRBV19 and J is TRBJ2-2, with D possibly TRBD1 on 6 matching bases. The V gene lost 0 bases and the J gene lost 4 bases, with 12 bases spanning the gap. Germline V CDR1 and CDR2: LNHDA, SQIVND (reference sequence). The CDR3 sequence is 16 residues long. The CDR3 is CASSIDWGHFTGELFF. CDR3 DNA sequence: TGTGCCAGTAGTATAGACTGGGGACATTTCACCGGGGAGCTGTTTTTT.

Written as DNA, the CDR3 is TGCGCCAGCAGCTTGGGAGGTGCGTCTAGCACAGATACGCAGTATTTT. It yields the protein CASSLGGASSTDTQYF. This chain joins TRBV5-1 and TRBJ2-3, with unresolved D. The germline V gene encodes CDR1 SGHRS and CDR2 YFSETQ. The CDR3 length is 16 residues. Trimming took off 0 bases at V and 0 bases at J, with 11 bases between the two ends. Using reference TRBV5-1 and TRBJ2-3 for the parts outside the CDR3, the full variable domain is KAGVTQTPRYLIKTRGQQVTLSCSPISGHRSVSWYQQTPGQGLQFLFEYFSETQRNKGNFPGRFSGRQFSNSRSEMNVSTLELGDSALYLCASSLGGASSTDTQYFGPGTRLTVL.

This chain links TRBV2 with TRBJ1-1, with 10 bases fitting TRBD1. Germline-derived CDR1 and CDR2 are SNHLY and FYNNEI. V was pared by 4 bases and J by 5 bases, with 7 bases of the junction left unmatched. This CDR3 has 15 residues. CDR3 amino acids: CASSGQGARWTEAFF. CDR3 coding DNA: TGTGCCAGCAGTGGACAGGGGGCGAGATGGACTGAAGCTTTCTTT.

The V and J genes are TRBV5-1 and TRBJ2-3; TRBD2 matches at 9 bases. In germline, CDR1 is SGHRS, CDR2 YFSETQ. After removal of 6 bases from V and 3 bases from J, the junction contained 11 bases not matched to a gene. CDR3 size: 16 residues. The CDR3 DNA sequence: TGCGCCAGCACATTGGGGCGGGGGGGCCTAACAGATACGCAGTATTTT. Translating it yields CASTLGRGGLTDTQYF.

The chain uses TRBV2 and TRBJ1-5; 7 nucleotides align to TRBD1. Losses at the gene ends were 3 bases for V and 4 bases for J; bases not matched to a gene: 9. There are 16 residues in the CDR3. Germline CDR1 reads SNHLY; CDR2 reads FYNNEI. CDR3 DNA: TGTGCCAGCAGTGACGGGACAGTTTTTGAAAATCAGCCCCAGCATTTT. This translates into CASSDGTVFENQPQHF.

J is TRBJ1-1 and V is TRBV6-1; no definite D call. This CDR3 has 14 amino acids. The germline gives CDR1 MNHNS, CDR2 SASEGT. The V gene lost 8 bases and the J gene lost 2 bases, with 15 bases spanning the gap. CDR3 coding DNA: TGTGCCAGCGCCCAGACCGCGACCAACACTGAAGCTTTCTTT. It is translated as CASAQTATNTEAFF.

V is TRBV5-1 and J is TRBJ2-5; TRBD2 matches at 7 bases. The CDR3 extends over 13 amino acids. V gave up 5 bases and J gave up 6 bases; unmatched junction bases: 7. Germline-derived CDR1 and CDR2 are SGHRS and YFSETQ. The CDR3 loop is CASSFTSEQTQYF. In DNA form, the CDR3 reads TGCGCCAGCAGTTTTACTAGCGAGCAGACCCAGTACTTC.

The rearrangement uses TRBV18 and TRBJ1-1; the D is unclear. Germline CDR1 reads KGHSH; CDR2 reads LQKENI. The CDR3 runs 15 residues. The V and J ends lost 3 bases and 4 bases respectively, with 15 bases between them. This CDR3 reads CASSPGIIRSTEAFF. CDR3 DNA sequence: TGTGCCAGCTCACCGGGCATTATACGGAGCACTGAAGCTTTCTTT.

The chain is built from TRBV11-2 and TRBJ2-5; the D gene could be TRBD1 or TRBD2 (6 bases each). The closer fit of TRBJ2-7 to the DNA end suggests the J call may be wrong. From germline, CDR1 is SGHAT and CDR2 FQNNGV. The CDR3 loop spans 16 amino acids. CDR3 sequence reads: CASSFGGGLSSYEQYF. CDR3 nucleotide sequence: TGTGCCAGCAGCTTCGGTGGGGGGCTAAGCTCCTACGAGCAGTACTTC.

The CDR3 coding sequence is TGTGCCAGCAGCTTAATTTTACTCAGGGGGCCTGTCACTGAAGCTTTCTTT. This encodes CASSLILLRGPVTEAFF. The rearrangement joins TRBV7-9 to TRBJ1-1; TRBD1 matches at 8 bases. Trimming removed 2 bases from V and 4 bases from J; junction bases left unmatched: 12. There are 17 residues in the CDR3. The V gene's germline CDR1 is SEHNR and CDR2 FQNEAQ (reference sequence).

This clone was seen once. The rearrangement uses TRBV2 and TRBJ1-4; D might be TRBD1 (6 bases). Germline V gives CDR1 SNHLY, CDR2 FYNNEI. V was cut by 7 bases and J by 4 bases, with 13 bases left in between. The CDR3 consists of 14 residues. CDR3 sequence: CASTVQGLNEKLFF. Here the CDR3 DNA reads TGTGCCAGCACGGTACAGGGACTTAATGAAAAACTGTTTTTT. The full variable domain, completed using reference TRBV2 and TRBJ1-4, is EPEVTQTPSHQVTQMGQEVILRCVPISNHLYFYWYRQILGQKVEFLVSFYNNEISEKSEIFDDQFSVERPDGSNFTLKIRSTKLEDSAMYFCASTVQGLNEKLFFGSGTQLSVL.

The CDR3 bases are TGTGCCAGCTCCATCCGGGACAGGGCCGACACCGGGGAGCTGTTTTTT. It specifies CASSIRDRADTGELFF. The rearrangement links TRBV18 to TRBJ2-2, with 9 bases lining up with TRBD1. With V trimmed by 6 bases and J by 3 bases, 8 bases remained unmatched. The CDR3 runs 16 residues. From germline, CDR1 is KGHSH and CDR2 LQKENI.

The CDR3 bases are TGCGCCAGCAGCTTGGGTGGGGCAGCCACCTACGAGCAGTACTTC. It codes for CASSLGGAATYEQYF. The chain recombines TRBV5-1 with TRBJ2-7; a weak D match, TRBD1 (5 bases). CDR3 size: 15 residues. Germline values: CDR1 SGHRS, CDR2 YFSETQ. The ends were cut back, 0 bases at V and 2 bases at J, with 12 bases in the middle.

The chain employs TRBV6-1 and TRBJ1-1; weak D call: TRBD1 (5 bases). Per the germline V gene, CDR1 is MNHNS and CDR2 is SASEGT. This CDR3 has 13 amino acids. CDR3 region: CAGGVGLNTEAFF. CDR3 sequence (DNA): TGTGCGGGAGGGGTGGGCCTGAACACTGAAGCTTTCTTT.

This sequence joins TRBV19 and TRBJ1-5; TRBD1 might be the D (5 bases). This CDR3 spans 15 amino acids. Germline lookup yields CDR1 LNHDA and CDR2 SQIVND (reference sequence). Trimming took off 3 bases at V and 3 bases at J, with 12 bases between the two ends. DNA of the CDR3: TGTGCCAGTAGTATTGAGGGGCTGAACAATCAGCCCCAGCATTTT. Translation gives CASSIEGLNNQPQHF. Filled out from reference TRBV19 and TRBJ1-5, the complete variable domain reads DGGITQSPKYLFRKEGQNVTLSCEQNLNHDAMYWYRQDPGQGLRLIYYSQIVNDFQKGDIAEGYSVSREKKESFPLTVTSAQKNPTAFYLCASSIEGLNNQPQHFGDGTRLSIL.

This clone showed up just once. The CDR3 DNA reads TGTGCCAGCTCAAGCCGGGACAGCTTCGGAGAGACCCAGTACTTC. Translated: CASSSRDSFGETQYF. The rearrangement joins TRBV18 to TRBJ2-5; 7 nucleotides agree with TRBD1. V shed 5 bases and J 4 bases; nucleotides not matched to a gene: 10. The germline gives CDR1 KGHSH, CDR2 LQKENI. There are 15 residues in the CDR3. The full variable domain, completed using reference TRBV18 and TRBJ2-5, is NAGVMQNPRHLVRRRGQEARLRCSPMKGHSHVYWYRQLPEEGLKFMVYLQKENIIDESGMPKERFSAEFPKEGPSILRIQQVVRGDSAAYFCASSSRDSFGETQYFGPGTRLLVL.

The rearrangement joins TRBV7-2 to TRBJ2-5, with 10 positions matching TRBD2. The germline V gene encodes CDR1 SGHTA and CDR2 FQGNSA. The ends lost 1 base at V and 1 base at J; junction bases unmatched: 6. This CDR3 spans 17 amino acids. The DNA for the CDR3 is TGTGCCAGCAGCTTAGGGAAACTAGCGGGGCTCCAAGAGACCCAGTACTTC. As protein: CASSLGKLAGLQETQYF.

The V gene is TRBV4-1, the J gene TRBJ1-3; D is unclear. The CDR3 is 14 residues long. The germline gives CDR1 MGHRA, CDR2 YSYEKL. Trimming took 0 bases from V and 3 from J, leaving 6 bases between them. The CDR3 loop is CASSQDGFGNTIYF. In DNA form, the CDR3 reads TGCGCCAGCAGCCAAGATGGTTTTGGAAACACCATATATTTT.

This chain joins TRBV5-6 and TRBJ1-6; 8 bases align to TRBD1. V dropped 5 bases and J dropped 8; count of bases not matched to a gene: 9. The V gene's germline CDR1 is SGHDT and CDR2 YYEEEE. There are 15 residues in the CDR3. The CDR3 protein is CASSPGQGRDSPLHF. The CDR3 DNA is TGTGCCAGCAGTCCTGGACAGGGACGGGATTCACCCCTCCACTTT.

V and J are TRBV18 and TRBJ2-7, with TRBD2 matching over 8 bases. This CDR3 region has 16 residues. Trimming at V came to 4 bases and at J to 5 bases, leaving 13 bases not matched to a gene. Germline CDR1 is KGHSH and CDR2 is LQKENI. Here the CDR3 DNA reads TGTGCCAGCTCACGAGCCTTAGGCGGGGGGTCCGACGAGCAGTACTTC. It yields the protein CASSRALGGGSDEQYF.

V usage is TRBV5-6 and J usage is TRBJ1-6; D is perhaps TRBD1 (5 bases). The CDR3 contains 14 residues. Deletions cut 4 bases from V and 7 bases from J, with 12 bases between. Germline V lookup: CDR1 SGHDT, CDR2 YYEEEE. CDR3: CASSTGVDNSPLHF. For the CDR3, the DNA is TGTGCCAGCAGCACGGGGGTGGACAATTCACCCCTCCACTTT.

The rearrangement links TRBV2 to TRBJ1-2, with D maybe TRBD1 (5 bases). V lost 8 bases, J lost 4 bases, and 11 bases lay in between. This CDR3 has 12 residues. From germline, CDR1 is SNHLY and CDR2 FYNNEI. The CDR3 DNA is TGTGCCAGCTGCCGGGACCTCTATGGCTACACCTTC. Protein sequence: CASCRDLYGYTF.

The chain has TRBV7-9 and TRBJ1-3; no definite D call. Germline V lookup: CDR1 SEHNR, CDR2 FQNEAQ (reference sequence). Trimming stripped 5 bases from V and 0 bases from J, with 20 bases between. This CDR3 comprises 18 residues. CDR3: CASSNRKGQPNSGNTIYF. Written as DNA, the CDR3 is TGTGCCAGCAGCAATCGAAAGGGCCAGCCCAACTCTGGAAACACCATATATTTT.

The V call is TRBV6-1, the J call TRBJ2-3; 9 bases agree with TRBD2. V lost 6 bases to trimming and J lost 3 bases; unmatched junction nucleotides: 4. This CDR3 region has 14 residues. Per germline, CDR1 MNHNS and CDR2 SASEGT. The CDR3 loop is CASRNSGGTDTQYF. The DNA of the CDR3 is TGTGCCAGCAGGAACAGCGGGGGGACAGATACGCAGTATTTT.

This chain connects TRBV30 to TRBJ2-7; D unclear. Deletions cut 3 bases from V and 2 bases from J, with 5 bases between. Germline V gives CDR1 GTSNPN, CDR2 SVGIG (reference sequence). The CDR3 is 11 amino acids. The CDR3 region has the DNA TGTGCCTGGAGGTCCGCCTACGAGCAGTACTTC. As protein: CAWRSAYEQYF.

The V gene is TRBV7-2, the J gene TRBJ1-2, with 7 bases that match TRBD1. J was trimmed by 8 bases and V by 5 bases; bases with no gene match: 5. From germline, CDR1 is SGHTA and CDR2 FQGNSA. The CDR3 sequence is 12 residues long. The CDR3 protein is CASSPGQRGYTF. In nucleotides, the CDR3 is TGTGCCAGCAGCCCGGGACAGCGGGGCTACACCTTC.

The chain uses TRBV18 and TRBJ1-1, with D unclear. Germline V lookup: CDR1 KGHSH, CDR2 LQKENI. V was trimmed by 5 bases and J by 1 base, leaving 11 bases between them. This CDR3 spans 14 amino acids. The CDR3, as DNA: TGTGCCAGCTCAGCCGACGGGAGGAACACTGAAGCTTTCTTT. This encodes CASSADGRNTEAFF.

This chain uses TRBV5-1 with TRBJ1-6; D perhaps matches TRBD1 (5 bases). The CDR3 is made up of 15 amino acids. Trimming took 3 bases from V and 7 from J, leaving 14 bases between them. The germline gives CDR1 SGHRS, CDR2 YFSETQ. The CDR3 DNA reads as TGCGCCAGCAGCTGGGACTCAGGGCGCAATTCACCCCTCCACTTT. Its translation: CASSWDSGRNSPLHF.